What follows describes a single T cell receptor beta chain. The target antigen is unknown. Some clones are missing from TCRdb's copy, which holds only in-frame ones; the method was immunoSEQ multiplex PCR. This sample has 120,000 to 150,000 clones, with around 93% found just once. The data originate from a study of T cell responses to AZD1222 COVID-19 vaccine. Study observations and caveats: Regions 160-218 and 743-854 dominated among vaccine-associated CD4 TCRs spanning spike. Baseline antibody screening turned up just a handful of seropositive AZD1222 recipients.

V shed 6 bases, J shed 2 bases, and the junction held 7 bases outside the gene matches. Looked up from germline, CDR1 is MNHEY and CDR2 is SMNVEV (reference sequence). The CDR3 spans 15 residues. The sample here was peripheral blood, taken 28 days after the second AZD1222 dose. The chain joins TRBV27 to TRBJ2-3, with TRBD1 matching over 8 bases. This clonotype was sampled from an adult who received the AZD1222 COVID-19 vaccine. The CDR3 loop reads CASRRGGQDTDTQYF. The CDR3 DNA sequence: TGTGCCAGCAGACGAGGGGGACAGGACACAGATACGCAGTATTTT.